This T cell receptor beta chain is from a study of blood T cell repertoires in COVID-19. On the study more broadly: Sites in the United States, Italy and Spain provided acute and convalescent COVID-19 samples. The analysed material was cDNA or gDNA that came from T cells, B-cell-depleted T cells, or PBMCs.

Losses at the gene ends were 3 bases for V and 4 bases for J; bases not matched to a gene: 11. Germline V gives CDR1 DFQATT, CDR2 SNEGSKA (reference sequence). The CDR3 sequence is 17 residues long. The table came from immunoSEQ multiplex PCR; TCRdb's copy has only in-frame clones and leaves some out. The table shows about 160,000 clones, with roughly 80% occurring only once. Sequencing input: PBMCs or T cells enriched from blood (not recorded which). This receptor was taken from a woman aged 40 to 49 with acute COVID-19. The rearrangement joins TRBV20-1 to TRBJ1-5, with 11 bases aligning to TRBD1. CDR3 residues: CSASPEPGQGANQPQHF. The CDR3 DNA reads TGCAGTGCTAGTCCTGAGCCCGGACAGGGGGCGAATCAGCCCCAGCATTTT.